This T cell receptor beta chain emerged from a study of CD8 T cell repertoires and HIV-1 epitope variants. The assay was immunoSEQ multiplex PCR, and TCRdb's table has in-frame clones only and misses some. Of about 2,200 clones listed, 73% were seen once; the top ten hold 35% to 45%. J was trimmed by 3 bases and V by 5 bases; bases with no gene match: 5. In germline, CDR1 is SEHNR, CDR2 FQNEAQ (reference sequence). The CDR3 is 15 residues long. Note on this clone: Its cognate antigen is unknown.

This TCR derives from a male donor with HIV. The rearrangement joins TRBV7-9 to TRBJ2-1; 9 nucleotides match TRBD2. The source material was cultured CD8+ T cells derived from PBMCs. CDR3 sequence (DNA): TGTGCCAGCAGCCCGACTAGCGGACTCTACAATGAGCAGTTCTTC. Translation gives CASSPTSGLYNEQFF.